This T cell receptor beta chain is from a study of human T cells and chemical hapten exposure. Study-wide background: Weekly scalp doses of diphenylcyclopropenone were given to patients during the roughly 24-week study.

Comment on this clonotype: The antigen is not known.

The CDR3 runs to 18 residues. Germline loops: CDR1 MNHEY, CDR2 SMNVEV (reference sequence). The V gene lost 4 bases and the J gene lost 2 bases, with 23 bases spanning the gap. Each cDNA molecule in the library carried unique molecular identifiers. In TCRdb, the RACE reads were re-called with MiXCR into one record per CDR3 protein. The table lists about 120,000 distinct CDR3 sequences, about an eighth of them singletons. The sample's time point: patch test 1, 2 weeks after DPC sensitization. The sample's treatment: therapeutic diphenylcyclopropenone sensitization with weekly scalp DPC. Whole-study results and caveats: Relative to controls, expanded TCRs formed significantly more large CDR3 similarity clusters.

The clonotype was recovered from a woman aged 50 to 65 with alopecia areata. Some clones in this sample may be carry-over from other donors' samples. The gene calls are TRBV27 and TRBJ1-1; perhaps TRBD1 as D (6 bases). The sequences come from whole blood, collected in connection with sensitization to the hapten diphenylcyclopropenone (DPC). This CDR3 reads CASSSNRVWGAGNTEAFF. The CDR3, as DNA: TGTGCCAGCAGTTCTAACCGGGTTTGGGGGGCTGGTAACACTGAAGCTTTCTTT.